A single sample gave rise to the 18 T cell receptor delta chains below, sequenced in a study of Vδ1+ human thymocytes. General study points: Highly polyclonal TRG and TRD repertoires with Gaussian CDR3 length distributions appeared in thymus.

RNA was extracted from the cells and then reverse transcribed. CDR3 amplicons came from multiplex PCR with pooled V-gene forward and constant-region reverse primers. TCRdb re-called the multiplex PCR reads through CATT. The table lists tens of thousands of delta-chain clones, roughly 29% of them singletons. These receptors' antigens are unknown. The sample taken for sequencing was Vdelta1+ gamma-delta thymocytes from the thymus. As for subset: FACS-sorted CD3+ TCRalphabeta- TCRVdelta1+ TCRVdelta2- thymocytes. These receptors came from a boy in the first two years of life who had congenital heart surgery.

The J gene is TRDJ1, the V gene TRDV1; weak D call: TRDD3 (5 bases). Germline CDR1 and CDR2: TSWWSYY and QGS. CDR3 length: 20 residues. V was cut by 2 bases and J by 0 bases, with 25 bases left in between. CDR3 amino acids: CALGERGEWERARYTDKLIF. CDR3 nucleotide sequence: TGTGCTCTTGGGGAAAGGGGAGAATGGGAGCGAGCGAGGTACACCGATAAACTCATCTTT.

This chain uses TRDV1 with TRDJ1, with 9 nucleotides matching TRDD3. Germline CDR1 reads TSWWSYY; CDR2 reads QGS. The CDR3 loop spans 21 amino acids. The J segment lost 2 bases and the V segment lost 7 bases, leaving 26 bases of the junction unmatched. The CDR3 sequence: CALVIIGLPSYWGRVTDKLIF. Here the CDR3 DNA reads TGTGCTCTTGTGATAATTGGCCTTCCCTCGTACTGGGGGAGAGTAACCGATAAACTCATCTTT.

This clone has a handful of counts. This rearrangement joins TRDV1 to TRDJ1; TRDD3 aligns across 9 bases. Germline CDR1 TSWWSYY, CDR2 QGS. Trimming cost V 1 base and J 0 bases; bases outside gene matches: 18. The CDR3 length is 21 residues. CDR3 loop: CALGEPFFPSWGIAYTDKLIF. CDR3 sequence (DNA): TGTGCTCTTGGGGAACCGTTTTTCCCCTCCTGGGGGATTGCGTACACCGATAAACTCATCTTT.

This chain connects TRDV1 to TRDJ1, with 10 bases that match TRDD3. Germline trimming cut 1 base from V and 2 bases from J; bases unmatched to any gene: 22. This CDR3 comprises 22 residues. Looked up from germline, CDR1 is TSWWSYY and CDR2 is QGS. The CDR3 coding sequence is TGTGCTCTTGGGGAACGGGGCACTTCCTACCAGGCTTACTGGGGGATGACCGATAAACTCATCTTT. This translates into CALGERGTSYQAYWGMTDKLIF.

The chain combines TRDV1 with TRDJ1; TRDD3 agrees at 10 bases. The CDR3 consists of 20 residues. Germline loops: CDR1 TSWWSYY, CDR2 QGS. With V trimmed by 1 base and J by 0 bases, 14 bases remained unmatched. The CDR3 sequence: CALGEREKWGIPLYTDKLIF. As DNA, the CDR3 is TGTGCTCTTGGGGAACGGGAAAAGTGGGGGATACCCCTTTACACCGATAAACTCATCTTT.

This clone was counted between two and nine times. The chain uses TRDV1 and TRDJ1; 9 positions agree with TRDD2. The CDR3 loop spans 20 amino acids. The germline gives CDR1 TSWWSYY, CDR2 QGS. J was trimmed by 1 base and V by 1 base; bases with no gene match: 16. The CDR3 DNA sequence: TGTGCTCTTGGGGAACGTCGCCCTTCCTACTCGTTTTGTACCACCGATAAACTCATCTTT. Protein product: CALGERRPSYSFCTTDKLIF.

The rearrangement uses TRDV1 and TRDJ1; D may be TRDD3 (7 bases). CDR3 size: 20 residues. Germline V CDR1 and CDR2: TSWWSYY, QGS. The V gene lost 4 bases and the J gene lost 0 bases, with 27 bases spanning the gap. The CDR3 bases are TGTGCTCTTGGGGCTCCCCTTCCGTGGGGGAATGGGTCGTACACCGATAAACTCATCTTT. Protein sequence: CALGAPLPWGNGSYTDKLIF.

By sample share, this clone is medium-sized. The chain is built from TRDV1 and TRDJ1, with TRDD3 matching 11 bases. This CDR3 has 27 amino acids. The germline CDR1 and CDR2 sequences are TSWWSYY and QGS. J gave up 0 bases and V 2 bases, and 35 bases lay outside the gene matches. In DNA, the CDR3 is TGTGCTCTTGGGGAAACAACTAGCCCCCACACCTTTGTGTGGGGGATACGCGTATACACGTACACCGATAAACTCATCTTT. Protein sequence: CALGETTSPHTFVWGIRVYTYTDKLIF.

In the case of this clone: At one of its ends the junction is not consistent with the germline gene, which may arise from a read error. The chain recombines TRDV1 with TRDJ1, with D tentatively TRDD3 (8 bases). CDR1 is TSWWSYY and CDR2 is QGS in the germline V gene. This CDR3 has 27 residues. CDR3 coding DNA: TGTGCTCTTGGGGAACTTCCTCCCCTTCCTCGCATCTCTCCTCTGTACTGGGGGCCCTTGTACACCGATAACCTCATCTTT. Protein sequence: CALGELPPLPRISPLYWGPLYTDNLIF.

The genes are TRDV1 and TRDJ1; 9 bases fit TRDD3. The germline gives CDR1 TSWWSYY, CDR2 QGS. The CDR3 extends over 18 amino acids. J gave up 2 bases and V 3 bases, and 13 bases lay outside the gene matches. The CDR3 nucleotides read TGTGCTCTTGGGGACCCTCTACTGGGGGAAGGCCCTACCGATAAACTCATCTTT. It translates to CALGDPLLGEGPTDKLIF.

This chain links TRDV1 with TRDJ1, with 13 bases matching TRDD3. Germline V gene lookup returns CDR1 TSWWSYY and CDR2 QGS. This CDR3 has 23 residues. The ends lost 5 bases at V and 4 bases at J; junction bases unmatched: 28. CDR3 sequence (DNA): TGTGCTCTTGGGAACGCGCTTCCTACCCTTAGTACTGGGGGATACGCGGTACACGATAAACTCATCTTT. The encoded protein is CALGNALPTLSTGGYAVHDKLIF.

The genes are TRDV1 and TRDJ1; TRDD3 might be the D (5 bases). The CDR3 runs 20 residues. CDR1 is TSWWSYY and CDR2 is QGS in the germline V gene. V dropped 0 bases and J dropped 0 bases, with 23 bases sitting between them. CDR3 sequence reads: CALGELSEGWGPLYTDKLIF. CDR3 DNA sequence: TGTGCTCTTGGGGAACTGTCTGAGGGATGGGGCCCCCTGTACACCGATAAACTCATCTTT.

This clone rates as medium-sized. The rearrangement links TRDV1 to TRDJ1, with 9 bases matching TRDD3. From germline, CDR1 is TSWWSYY and CDR2 QGS. This CDR3 comprises 19 residues. J gave up 4 bases and V 5 bases, and 20 bases lay outside the gene matches. The chain's CDR3 is CALGRALITAGGYYDKLIF. The CDR3 DNA reads as TGTGCTCTTGGGCGGGCCCTTATCACAGCCGGGGGATACTACGATAAACTCATCTTT.

Remarks on this clone: A much larger clone lies a single base off, so this may be a read error. The sample holds other DNA sequences that translate to the same CDR3. The chain combines TRDV1 with TRDJ1, with 12 bases identical to TRDD3. CDR1 is TSWWSYY and CDR2 is QGS in the germline V gene. J was trimmed by 1 base and V by 0 bases; bases with no gene match: 15. This CDR3 comprises 21 residues. The CDR3 loop is CALGELGLSVLGDTCTDKLIF. The CDR3, as DNA: TGTGCTCTTGGGGAACTCGGACTTTCCGTACTGGGGGATACATGCACCGATAAACTCATCTTT.

In its sample, this clone is medium-sized. The sample has other DNA sequences that encode this CDR3 too. The rearrangement uses TRDV2 and TRDJ1; TRDD3 matches at 12 bases. The length of the CDR3 is 16 residues. The V gene end was trimmed by 6 bases and the J gene end by 8 bases; junction bases not matched to a gene: 15. CDR1 and CDR2 (germline): GEAIGNYY, EKD. DNA for the CDR3: TGTGCCTGTACCCATGACCTACTGGGGGATACTTCGAAACTCATCTTT. Its translation is CACTHDLLGDTSKLIF.

To note about this clone: It may be a read error: a sequence one base away is much more abundant. The rearrangement links TRDV1 to TRDJ1; D is unresolved. Looked up from germline, CDR1 is TSWWSYY and CDR2 is QGS. Between the trimmed V and J ends, which lost 0 bases and 0 bases, there was a span of 20 bases. This CDR3 comprises 19 residues. CDR3: CALGELRHWRLPDTDKLIF. CDR3 nucleotides: TGTGCTCTTGGGGAACTACGCCATTGGAGACTACCAGACACCGATAAACTCATCTTT.

In this sample, this clone turned up a few times. The chain employs TRDV2 and TRDJ1, with 7 bases identical to TRDD3. The CDR3 covers 16 residues. The V gene's germline CDR1 is GEAIGNYY and CDR2 EKD. V shed 9 bases, J shed 0 bases, and the junction held 15 bases outside the gene matches. The CDR3 DNA is TGTGCCATTAGTACTGGGGATAAATCTAACACCGATAAACTCATCTTT. Translation: CAISTGDKSNTDKLIF.

The chain uses TRDV1 and TRDJ1, with 9 bases lining up with TRDD3. CDR1 is TSWWSYY and CDR2 is QGS in the germline V gene. With 4 bases clipped from V and 0 bases from J, the junction kept 24 bases outside the gene matches. The CDR3 is 22 residues long. The CDR3 spells CALGGQTARTGGGYRYTDKLIF. CDR3 nucleotide sequence: TGTGCTCTTGGGGGACAAACGGCTCGCACAGGGGGGGGATACCGATACACCGATAAACTCATCTTT.